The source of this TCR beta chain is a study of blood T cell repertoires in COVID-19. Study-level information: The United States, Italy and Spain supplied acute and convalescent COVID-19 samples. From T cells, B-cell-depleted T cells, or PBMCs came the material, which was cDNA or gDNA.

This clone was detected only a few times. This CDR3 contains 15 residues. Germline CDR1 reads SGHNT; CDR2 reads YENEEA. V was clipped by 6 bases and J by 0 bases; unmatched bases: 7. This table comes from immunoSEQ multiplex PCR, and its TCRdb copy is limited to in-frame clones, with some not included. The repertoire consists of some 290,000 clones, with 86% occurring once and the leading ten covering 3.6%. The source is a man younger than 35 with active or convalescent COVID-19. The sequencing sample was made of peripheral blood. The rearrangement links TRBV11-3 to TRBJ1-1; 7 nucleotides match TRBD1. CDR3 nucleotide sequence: TGTGCCAGCAGTGATCCGGGACAGATGAACACTGAAGCTTTCTTT. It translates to CASSDPGQMNTEAFF.